Each of the 8 T cell receptor beta chains below was sequenced from the same sample in a study of tumor and adjacent non-tumor tissue in lung cancer listed by TCRdb under 2018. Library method: multiplex PCR. The data were produced on an Illumina HiSeq 2500. TCRbeta libraries were built by three rounds of nested PCR using primers (Table S4), following protocols modified from ARM-PCR. The public reads were quality trimmed at Q25 with fastp and then assembled into clones with MiXCR by TCRdb, keeping productive beta chains. For every CDR3 protein sequence, its rows merge into one entry that carries the most common genes and DNA. For this sample there are about 78,000 distinct CDR3 sequences; roughly 76% appear just once. The biggest ten clones account for about 14% of the sample. RNA was isolated from bulk, unsorted tissue, and RNA quality was assessed with a NanoDrop ND-1000 and an Agilent 2100. Material for sequencing was lung tumor tissue. Source of these receptors: a woman aged 45-65 years with non-small cell lung cancer.

At least ten counts were recorded for this clonotype. A much larger clone lies a single base off, so this may be a read error. The chain couples TRBV10-3 to TRBJ1-2, with D maybe TRBD1 (5 bases). Germline V lookup: CDR1 ENHRY, CDR2 SYGVKD. V was cut by 10 bases and J by 10 bases, with 19 bases left in between. The CDR3 loop spans 12 amino acids. For the CDR3, the DNA is TGTGCCACCCCCGCCGTGGGGACTGACTACACCTTC. Protein product: CATPAVGTDYTF.

Judged by abundance, this clonotype is medium-sized. The chain joins TRBV6-1 to TRBJ2-4; tentative D call: TRBD1 (6 bases). This CDR3 spans 15 amino acids. The V gene lost 1 base and the J gene lost 6 bases, with 13 bases spanning the gap. Germline V gives CDR1 MNHNS, CDR2 SASEGT. In DNA form, the CDR3 reads TGTGCCAGCAGTGAAGGGTCTGGACAGATAAACATTCAGTACTTC. Its protein product is CASSEGSGQINIQYF.

As for this clonotype: The junction shows a germline mismatch at one end, possibly a read error. The V call is TRBV5-5, the J call TRBJ2-5; D gene unclear. This CDR3 spans 14 amino acids. Germline CDR1 is SGHKS and CDR2 is YYEKEE (reference sequence). CDR3 residues: CANSLLALKETQYF. CDR3 nucleotides: TGTGCCAACAGCTTGTTGGCTCTTAAAGAGACCCAGTACTTC. Based on the CDR3 plus reference TRBV5-5 and TRBJ2-5, the full variable domain is DAGVTQSPTHLIKTRGQQVTLRCSPISGHKSVSWYQQVLGQGPQFIFQYYEKEERGRGNFPDRFSARQFPNYSSELNVNALLLGDSALYLCANSLLALKETQYFGPGTRLLVL.

On this clonotype itself: Likely a read error: the CDR3 ends without its conserved phenylalanine or tryptophan. The genes are TRBV12-3 or TRBV12-4 and TRBJ1-1; D uncertain. Trimming cost V 5 bases and J 5 bases, with 12 bases left between them. This CDR3 has 13 amino acids. The CDR3 DNA sequence: TGTGCCAGCAGTCCCACTGGGAAAACTGAAGCTTTCCTT. This translates into CASSPTGKTEAFL.

This chain links TRBV6-1 with TRBJ2-1; the D gene is possibly TRBD1 (6 bases). The V and J ends lost 11 bases and 11 bases respectively, with 31 bases between them. Germline V gives CDR1 MNHNS, CDR2 SASEGT. This CDR3 contains 16 residues. For the CDR3, the DNA is TGTGCCTGCAAGAGCCTAACAGGGTCTTTTGTGGATAAGCAGTTCTTC. It yields the protein CACKSLTGSFVDKQFF.

V is TRBV29-1 and J is TRBJ2-7; 8 nucleotides match TRBD2. Germline CDR1 is SQVTM and CDR2 is ANQGSEA. CDR3 length: 13 amino acids. In DNA, the CDR3 is TGCAACGTAAGGGGACGGGAGGGCCATGAGCAGTACTTC. Translation gives CNVRGREGHEQYF.

A note on this clonotype: One junction end disagrees with the germline gene, perhaps due to a read error. The gene calls are TRBV20-1 and TRBJ1-4; D is unclear. The CDR3 is 12 residues long. In germline, CDR1 is DFQATT, CDR2 SNEGSKA (reference sequence). CDR3: CNAGQRASTLFF. The CDR3 DNA is TGCAATGCTGGGCAGCGGGCCTCCACCCTGTTTTTT.

As concerns this clonotype: Germline and junction disagree at one end, which may indicate a read error. This chain links TRBV6-6 with TRBJ2-5, with D unresolved. CDR1 and CDR2 from the germline V gene are MNHNY and SVGAGI (reference sequence). This CDR3 spans 14 amino acids. The CDR3 loop reads CVSSYPGWAETQYF. The CDR3 DNA sequence: TGTGTCAGCAGTTATCCAGGATGGGCGGAAACCCAGTACTTC.